A selection of T cell receptor beta chains follows, all from one sample in a study of T cell changes during pregnancy in multiple sclerosis. Sequencing used immunoSEQ multiplex PCR; TCRdb keeps in-frame clones, though not all of them. The sample carries tens of thousands of clones, 85% to 95% recorded once. The starting material was CD4+ T cells from peripheral blood mononuclear cells, obtained in the third trimester of pregnancy. The receptors stem from a female donor with multiple sclerosis, enrolled in a pregnancy study. Each CDR3 is given with its conserved first and last residue. D genes are given only for firm matches. Clone size is stated in some rows and not others, as once, few, many or a class when expanded.

d_gene	v_gene	abundance	j_gene	CDR3nt	CDR3aa
NA	TRBV15	medium-sized	TRBJ2-7	TGTGCCACCAGCCAGAGGAAAACAGGGAGCGAGCAGTACTTC	CATSQRKTGSEQYF
TRBD2	TRBV28	NA	TRBJ2-7	TGTGCCAGCAGATACGGACTAGCGGGAGATAGATACGAGCAGTACTTC	CASRYGLAGDRYEQYF
NA	TRBV7-2	once	TRBJ2-1	TGTGCCAGCAGCAAACAACAGGGCACCTACAATGAGCAGTTCTTC	CASSKQQGTYNEQFF
NA	TRBV11-2	NA	TRBJ2-1	TGTGCCAGCAGCTCGGGGGTGGAGGGGAAGGAGCAGTTCTTC	CASSSGVEGKEQFF
TRBD1	TRBV11-2	NA	TRBJ2-1	TGTGCCAGCAGCTCGTACAGGGGGGCAGACAATGAGCAGTTCTTC	CASSSYRGADNEQFF
TRBD2	TRBV7-2	NA	TRBJ2-3	TGTGCCAGCAGCCTGCGACTAGCGGGGGGGCTGAGCACAGATACGCAGTATTTT	CASSLRLAGGLSTDTQYF
NA	TRBV7-6	NA	TRBJ1-1	TGTGCCAGCGGTCTGATTCGCGGGACTCTAGCTTTCTTT	CASGLIRGTLAFF
TRBD1	TRBV7-9	NA	TRBJ1-1	TGTGCCAGCAGCCAACAGGGGGCCCTGGGTTTTGAAGCTTTCTTT	CASSQQGALGFEAFF
TRBD2	TRBV27	NA	TRBJ2-5	TGTGCCAGCAGTTTATTGCGTCTAGCGGGGGTGGTTGAGACCCAGTACTTC	CASSLLRLAGVVETQYF
NA	TRBV21-1	NA	TRBJ2-7	TGTGCCATCCTTTCTAATCCAACAGCCTACGAGCAGTACTTC	CAILSNPTAYEQYF
TRBD1	TRBV7-2	NA	TRBJ2-2	TGTGCCAGCAGCTTAGGACAGGGGAGGACCGGGGAGCTGTTTTTT	CASSLGQGRTGELFF